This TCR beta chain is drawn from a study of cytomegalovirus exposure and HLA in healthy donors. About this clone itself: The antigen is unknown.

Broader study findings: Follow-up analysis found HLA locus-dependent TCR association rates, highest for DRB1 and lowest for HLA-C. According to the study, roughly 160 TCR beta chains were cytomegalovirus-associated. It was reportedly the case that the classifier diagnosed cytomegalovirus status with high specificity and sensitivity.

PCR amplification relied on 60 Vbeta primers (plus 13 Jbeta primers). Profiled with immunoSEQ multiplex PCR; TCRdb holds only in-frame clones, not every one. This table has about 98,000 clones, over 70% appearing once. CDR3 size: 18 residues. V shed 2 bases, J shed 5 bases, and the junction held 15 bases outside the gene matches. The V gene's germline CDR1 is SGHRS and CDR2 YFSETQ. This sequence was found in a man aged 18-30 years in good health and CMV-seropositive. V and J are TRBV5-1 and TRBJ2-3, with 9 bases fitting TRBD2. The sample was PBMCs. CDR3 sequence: CASSFYSGAGGPIDTQYF. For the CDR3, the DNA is TGCGCCAGCAGCTTTTACTCGGGGGCGGGGGGGCCGATAGATACGCAGTATTTT.